This passage covers 29 T cell receptor beta chains from one sample sequenced in a study of molecular identifiers for immune sequencing clone quantification. Each CDR3 protein is one row after TCRdb ran MiXCR on the PCR reads. The profile shows more than 550,000 distinct CDR3 sequences, around 25% of them singletons. Source material: naive CD8+ T cells from blood, with Jurkat cell RNA spiked in. Noted subset: FACS-sorted CD8+CD4-CCR7+CD45RA+ naive T cells. The receptors stem from a human donor in good health. Some libraries in this study had Jurkat cell RNA spiked in.

This clonotype was recorded a few times. The rearrangement joins TRBV7-9 to TRBJ1-4; perhaps TRBD1 as D (6 bases). The CDR3 length is 14 residues. The V end lost 4 bases, the J end lost 15 bases, and 21 bases lay between the germline ends. Germline V gene data show CDR1 as SEHNR and CDR2 as FQNEAQ (reference sequence). CDR3 sequence (DNA): TGTGCCAGCAGCTCCGGGACATCGAACAACGGGGTGTTTTTT. This sequence encodes CASSSGTSNNGVFF.

The table lists this clonotype with a few counts. CDR3 nucleotide sequence: TGTGCCTGGAGTGGGGCGGGGGGCAACGAGCAGTACTTC. Encoded protein: CAWSGAGGNEQYF. This chain connects TRBV30 to TRBJ2-7; 8 nucleotides align to TRBD2. J was trimmed by 5 bases and V by 1 base; bases with no gene match: 4. The CDR3 extends over 13 amino acids. The germline V gene has CDR1 GTSNPN and CDR2 SVGIG (reference sequence).

Only a few counts were recorded for this clonotype. The gene calls are TRBV27 and TRBJ2-7; 14 nucleotides line up with TRBD2. Germline loops: CDR1 MNHEY, CDR2 SMNVEV (reference sequence). This CDR3 is 15 amino acids long. V shed 6 bases and J 4 bases; nucleotides not matched to a gene: 5. The DNA of the CDR3 is TGTGCCAGCAGGGGACTAGCGGGAGAATTTTACGAGCAGTACTTC. Translated: CASRGLAGEFYEQYF.

This clonotype was picked up a small number of times. The chain carries TRBV11-2 and TRBJ2-5; D uncertain. Germline CDR1 is SGHAT and CDR2 is FQNNGV. The V gene lost 5 bases and the J gene lost 5 bases, with 15 bases spanning the gap. The CDR3 sequence is 14 residues long. The CDR3 region has the DNA TGTGCCAGCAGCCCTGATCCGGTAGGGGAGACCCAGTACTTC. This codes for CASSPDPVGETQYF. The full variable domain, completed using reference TRBV11-2 and TRBJ2-5, is EAGVAQSPRYKIIEKRQSVAFWCNPISGHATLYWYQQILGQGPKLLIQFQNNGVVDDSQLPKDRFSAERLKGVDSTLKIQPAKLEDSAVYLCASSPDPVGETQYFGPGTRLLVL.

This clonotype was observed many times. The chain joins TRBV12-5 to TRBJ2-1; D remains unclear. The length of the CDR3 is 12 residues. The V end was cut by 1 base, the J end by 14 bases, with 12 bases between. Looked up from germline, CDR1 is LGHNT and CDR2 is FRNRAP. CDR3 in DNA: TGTGCTAGTGGTTTGGGAACTAAGGTGAAGTTCTTC. It specifies CASGLGTKVKFF.

This clonotype was counted at least ten times. The V and J genes are TRBV28 and TRBJ1-4; D gene uncertain. The CDR3 runs 16 residues. The V end was cut by 3 bases, the J end by 5 bases, with 16 bases between. Germline lookup yields CDR1 MDHEN and CDR2 SYDVKM. In nucleotides, the CDR3 is TGTGCCAGCAGTTTCCTCCAACGAGGCTTAAATGAAAAACTGTTTTTT. Protein: CASSFLQRGLNEKLFF.

This clonotype has at least ten counts. This chain uses TRBV5-1 with TRBJ2-3, with 7 nucleotides matching TRBD1. J gave up 4 bases and V 4 bases, and 9 bases lay outside the gene matches. This CDR3 contains 15 residues. Per the germline V gene, CDR1 is SGHRS and CDR2 is YFSETQ. The CDR3 sequence: CASSPNRQGSDTQYF. Here the CDR3 DNA reads TGCGCCAGCAGCCCTAACCGACAGGGTTCAGATACGCAGTATTTT.

This chain uses TRBV4-3 with TRBJ1-1; D is ambiguous. The ends were cut back, 3 bases at V and 4 bases at J, with 15 bases in the middle. The CDR3 has 15 residues. Germline CDR1 reads LGHNA; CDR2 reads YSLEER. The CDR3 is CASSQKVTAITEAFF. The CDR3 coding sequence is TGCGCCAGCAGCCAGAAGGTAACGGCGATCACTGAAGCTTTCTTT.

This clonotype has more than one count but fewer than ten. The chain recombines TRBV2 with TRBJ1-1; D may be TRBD1 (5 bases). Trimming cost V 8 bases and J 4 bases, with 23 bases left between them. CDR3 size: 16 residues. Germline lookup yields CDR1 SNHLY and CDR2 FYNNEI. The CDR3 bases are TGTGCCAGCGGGGAAAATGTAGCAGCGCAGGGCACTGAAGCTTTCTTT. Its translation is CASGENVAAQGTEAFF.

For this clonotype: A clone one base away is much larger, so this may be a read error. This is likely a read error, given that the CDR3 carries no conserved phenylalanine or tryptophan at its end. The V and J genes are TRBV7-2 and TRBJ1-5; D remains unclear. Germline V gives CDR1 SGHTA, CDR2 FQGNSA. The CDR3 contains 17 residues. Deletions cut 3 bases from V and 0 bases from J, with 15 bases between. The DNA of the CDR3 is TGTGCCAGCAGCTTTGGTCGGAGCAATCATAGCAATCAGCCCCAGCATTCT. It encodes CASSFGRSNHSNQPQHS.

This clonotype was seen ten or more times. The V and J genes are TRBV7-9 and TRBJ2-3; D uncertain. The CDR3 loop spans 13 amino acids. The V end was cut by 6 bases, the J end by 0 bases, with 7 bases between. Per germline, CDR1 SEHNR and CDR2 FQNEAQ (reference sequence). CDR3 residues: CASRWRSTDTQYF. The CDR3 DNA reads TGTGCCAGCAGGTGGCGGAGCACAGATACGCAGTATTTT.

The CDR3 here is CASSVVNTPSSYEQYF. CDR3 in DNA: TGTGCCAGCAGCGTAGTTAATACCCCGAGCTCCTACGAGCAGTACTTC. J is TRBJ2-7 and V is TRBV13; no firm D call. Germline V lookup: CDR1 PRHDT, CDR2 FYEKMQ (reference sequence). Between the trimmed V and J ends, which lost 5 bases and 0 bases, there was a span of 17 bases. The CDR3 runs to 16 residues.

With regard to this clonotype: A much larger clone differs from this one at a single base, so this may be a read error. The chain recombines TRBV5-1 with TRBJ2-7, with 8 bases that match TRBD1. This CDR3 contains 16 residues. Germline CDR1 SGHRS, CDR2 YFSETQ. CDR3 loop: CASSPPGQVPSYGQYF. The CDR3 DNA reads TGCGCCAGCAGCCCTCCGGGACAGGTTCCCTCCTACGGGCAGTACTTC.

The gene calls are TRBV11-3 and TRBJ2-7; weak D call: TRBD1 (5 bases). Trimming removed 5 bases at V and 3 bases at J, with 11 bases between. The CDR3 loop spans 13 amino acids. Germline-derived CDR1 and CDR2 are SGHNT and YENEEA. The CDR3: CASSQGVFYEQYF. The CDR3, as DNA: TGTGCCAGCAGCCAAGGGGTATTCTACGAGCAGTACTTC.

In the case of this clonotype: The conserved closing phenylalanine or tryptophan is absent in this CDR3, likely reflecting a read error. The genes are TRBV6-6 and TRBJ2-2, with 12 nucleotides matching TRBD2. CDR3 length: 16 amino acids. Trimming removed 6 bases from V and 4 bases from J; junction bases left unmatched: 6. Germline CDR1 reads MNHNY; CDR2 reads SVGAGI (reference sequence). CDR3 sequence reads: CASSLAGGPSTGELFL. In nucleotides, the CDR3 is TGTGCCAGCAGCCTAGCGGGGGGGCCGAGCACCGGGGAGCTGTTTTTA.

This clonotype was found many times. J is TRBJ2-1 and V is TRBV7-6; 12 bases are shared with TRBD2. CDR3 size: 15 residues. The V gene end was trimmed by 6 bases and the J gene end by 4 bases; junction bases not matched to a gene: 4. Germline V gene data show CDR1 as SGHVS and CDR2 as FNYEAQ. The CDR3 DNA reads as TGTGCCAGCAGTCTAGGGACTAGCGGGTACAATGAGCAGTTCTTC. Its protein is CASSLGTSGYNEQFF.

In the case of this clonotype: Given a much more abundant clone one base away, this may be a read error. This chain links TRBV29-1 with TRBJ2-5; 10 nucleotides line up with TRBD1. This CDR3 has 15 amino acids. Germline V gene lookup returns CDR1 SQVTM and CDR2 ANQGSEA. Written as DNA, the CDR3 is TGCAGCGTTCCCGGGACAGGGGATTTGGGAGAGACCCGGTACTTC. Translation gives CSVPGTGDLGETRYF. The variable domain in full, completed from reference TRBV29-1 and TRBJ2-5, reads SAVISQKPSRDICQRGTSLTIQCQVDSQVTMMFWYRQQPGQSLTLIATANQGSEATYESGFVIDKFPISRPNLTFSTLTVSNMSPEDSSIYLCSVPGTGDLGETRYFGPGTRLLVL.

This clonotype has ten or more counts. V gene TRBV29-1 combines with J gene TRBJ2-3; D call uncertain. The germline V gene has CDR1 SQVTM and CDR2 ANQGSEA. The CDR3 contains 17 residues. V lost 3 bases, J lost 5 bases, and 24 bases lay in between. CDR3 amino acids: CSVEFIRLPKTQDTQYF. The DNA for the CDR3 is TGCAGCGTTGAGTTTATAAGACTCCCCAAAACACAAGATACGCAGTATTTT.

The sample holds many counts of this clonotype. CDR3 sequence reads: CASSEGRPFGQYF. CDR3 nucleotides: TGTGCCAGCAGTGAAGGGCGGCCTTTCGGGCAGTACTTC. This chain links TRBV25-1 with TRBJ2-7; the D is unclear. The CDR3 runs to 13 residues. Germline V gene sequence: CDR1 MGHDK, CDR2 SYGVNS. V was trimmed by 2 bases and J by 9 bases, leaving 14 bases between them.

The chain joins TRBV7-8 to TRBJ2-1; the match to TRBD2 covers 9 bases. CDR3 length equals 18 residues. V gave up 5 bases and J gave up 11 bases; unmatched junction bases: 22. Per the germline V gene, CDR1 is SGHVS and CDR2 is FQNEAQ. CDR3 DNA sequence: TGTGCCAGCAGCCTAAACCCTATTAGCGGGAGAAGGGTGGCGCAGCAGTTCTTC. Translated, it gives CASSLNPISGRRVAQQFF. Combining the CDR3 with reference TRBV7-8 and TRBJ2-1 gives the whole variable domain GAGVSQSPRYKVAKRGQDVALRCDPISGHVSLFWYQQALGQGPEFLTYFQNEAQLDKSGLPSDRFFAERPEGSVSTLKIQRTQQEDSAVYLCASSLNPISGRRVAQQFFGPGTRLTVL.

This clonotype has a handful of counts. This chain uses TRBV27 with TRBJ2-7, with no clear D. The CDR3 runs 11 residues. V shed 8 bases and J shed 8 bases, with 13 bases lying between them. Looked up from germline, CDR1 is MNHEY and CDR2 is SMNVEV (reference sequence). DNA for the CDR3: TGTGCCAGCGGCACCATCGGTCAGCAGTACTTC. This gives the protein CASGTIGQQYF.

The chain has TRBV6-6 and TRBJ1-2; possible D gene TRBD1, 5 bases. V dropped 5 bases and J dropped 7 bases, with 14 bases sitting between them. Per germline, CDR1 MNHNY and CDR2 SVGAGI (reference sequence). This CDR3 spans 13 amino acids. The chain's CDR3 is CASSVRDFLGYTF. The CDR3 DNA is TGTGCCAGCAGTGTCCGGGACTTTCTTGGCTACACCTTC.

The V gene is TRBV15, the J gene TRBJ2-1, with a weak D call TRBD1 (6 bases). Germline-derived CDR1 and CDR2 are LNHNV and YYDKDF (reference sequence). Trimming took off 0 bases at V and 8 bases at J, with 14 bases between the two ends. CDR3 length equals 15 residues. The CDR3 region is CATSRDRVRGYEQFF. The CDR3 region has the DNA TGTGCCACCAGCAGAGATCGGGTCAGGGGCTATGAGCAGTTCTTC. The whole variable domain, remainder taken from reference TRBV15 and TRBJ2-1, is DAMVIQNPRYQVTQFGKPVTLSCSQTLNHNVMYWYQQKSSQAPKLLFHYYDKDFNNEADTPDNFQSRRPNTSFCFLDIRSPGLGDTAMYLCATSRDRVRGYEQFFGPGTRLTVL.

As concerns this clonotype: It may be a read error: a sequence one base away is much more abundant. The J gene is TRBJ2-3, the V gene TRBV4-2; D may match TRBD1 or TRBD2 (5 bases each). The CDR3 is made up of 16 amino acids. The V end was cut by 0 bases, the J end by 8 bases, with 18 bases between. Germline V gene data show CDR1 as LGHNA and CDR2 as YNFKEQ. CDR3 DNA: TGTGCCAGCAGCCAAGACAGGGAACTAGTCTTTAGTACGCAGTATTTT. It yields the protein CASSQDRELVFSTQYF.

The chain uses TRBV5-1 and TRBJ1-1; the D is unclear. This CDR3 comprises 13 residues. V dropped 0 bases and J dropped 5 bases, with 8 bases sitting between them. Germline V gene lookup returns CDR1 SGHRS and CDR2 YFSETQ. The CDR3 DNA reads TGCGCCAGCAGCTTGGTTTCCGAGACTGAAGCTTTCTTT. It translates to CASSLVSETEAFF.

Note on this clonotype: A much larger clone sits a single nucleotide away, making a read error possible. The V call is TRBV28, the J call TRBJ2-5; D perhaps matches TRBD2 (6 bases). Germline V gives CDR1 MDHEN, CDR2 SYDVKM. The CDR3 is 13 amino acids. This CDR3 is CTSSRGFQETQYF. The CDR3 DNA reads as TGTACCAGCAGTCGGGGGTTCCAAGAGACCCAGTACTTC.

The V call is TRBV6-5, the J call TRBJ2-2; maybe TRBD1 (6 bases). The CDR3 consists of 14 residues. The V gene lost 11 bases and the J gene lost 4 bases, with 17 bases spanning the gap. Germline CDR1 and CDR2: MNHEY and SVGAGI. The CDR3 DNA sequence: TGTGCCTCCCCTTGGACAGCGGTCACCGGGGAGCTGTTTTTT. Its protein product is CASPWTAVTGELFF.

This clonotype was counted ten times or more. This rearrangement joins TRBV20-1 to TRBJ2-5, with TRBD2 matching 9 bases. Germline values: CDR1 DFQATT, CDR2 SNEGSKA (reference sequence). The V and J ends lost 6 bases and 5 bases, in that order; junction bases with no gene match: 7. This CDR3 region has 13 residues. The CDR3 region is CSARRLAGETQYF. The CDR3 region has the DNA TGCAGTGCCAGGAGGCTAGCGGGGGAGACCCAGTACTTC.

This clonotype was observed at least ten times. The chain employs TRBV6-6 and TRBJ1-1; TRBD1 is a possible D gene (5 bases). The CDR3 sequence is 12 residues long. Germline V gives CDR1 MNHNY, CDR2 SVGAGI (reference sequence). V lost 5 bases and J lost 6, with 10 bases in between. The CDR3, as DNA: TGTGCCAGCAGTCCCCGGGACCCTGAAGCTTTCTTT. Translation: CASSPRDPEAFF.